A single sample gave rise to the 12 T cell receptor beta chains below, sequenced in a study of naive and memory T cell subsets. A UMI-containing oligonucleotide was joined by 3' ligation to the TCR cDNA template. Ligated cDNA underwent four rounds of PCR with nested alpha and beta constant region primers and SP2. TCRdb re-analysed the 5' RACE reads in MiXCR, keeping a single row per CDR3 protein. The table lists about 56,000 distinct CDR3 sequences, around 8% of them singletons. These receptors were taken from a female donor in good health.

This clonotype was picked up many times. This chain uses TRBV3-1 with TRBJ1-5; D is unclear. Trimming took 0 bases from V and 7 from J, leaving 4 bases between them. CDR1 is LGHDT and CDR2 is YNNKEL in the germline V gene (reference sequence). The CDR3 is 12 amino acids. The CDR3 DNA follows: TGTGCCAGCAGCCAAGATAGGCAGCCCCAGCATTTT. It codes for CASSQDRQPQHF.

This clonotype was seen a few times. The CDR3 protein is CASSQENTGGADTQYF. The CDR3 nucleotides are TGTGCCAGCAGCCAAGAAAACACAGGGGGTGCAGATACGCAGTATTTT. The genes are TRBV4-2 and TRBJ2-3, with 8 bases lining up with TRBD1. Trimming removed 0 bases from V and 4 bases from J; junction bases left unmatched: 6. This CDR3 has 16 residues. In germline, CDR1 is LGHNA, CDR2 YNFKEQ.

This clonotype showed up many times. The CDR3 loop is CASSYSRNPNYGYTF. CDR3 DNA: TGTGCCAGCAGTTACTCGAGAAACCCTAACTATGGCTACACCTTC. V usage is TRBV6-5 and J usage is TRBJ1-2; D not resolved. Per the germline V gene, CDR1 is MNHEY and CDR2 is SVGAGI. Trimming removed 0 bases from V and 0 bases from J, with 8 bases in between. The length of the CDR3 is 15 residues.

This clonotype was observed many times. The CDR3 sequence is CASSLSARLYGYTF. The CDR3 DNA reads as TGTGCCAGCAGTTTATCGGCCAGGCTCTATGGCTACACCTTC. The genes are TRBV12-3 or TRBV12-4 and TRBJ1-2; D call uncertain. The length of the CDR3 is 14 residues. Between the trimmed V and J ends, which lost 2 bases and 4 bases, there was a span of 11 bases.

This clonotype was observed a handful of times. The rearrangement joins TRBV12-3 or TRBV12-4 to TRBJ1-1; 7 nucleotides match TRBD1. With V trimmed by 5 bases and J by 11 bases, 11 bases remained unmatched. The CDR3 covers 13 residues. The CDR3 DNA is TGTGCCAGCAGTGGAACGGGACAGTTGGGGGCTTTCTTT. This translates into CASSGTGQLGAFF.

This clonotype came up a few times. CDR3: CASSSGIGETQYF. The DNA for the CDR3 is TGTGCCAGCAGCTCTGGGATTGGGGAGACCCAGTACTTC. The gene calls are TRBV5-4 and TRBJ2-5; D not certain. V gave up 3 bases and J gave up 5 bases, with 11 bases separating them. The CDR3 runs 13 residues. The germline CDR1 and CDR2 sequences are SGHNT and YYREEE (reference sequence). Supplemented by reference TRBV5-4 and TRBJ2-5, the full variable domain reads ETGVTQSPTHLIKTRGQQVTLRCSSQSGHNTVSWYQQALGQGPQFIFQYYREEENGRGNFPPRFSGLQFPNYSSELNVNALELDDSALYLCASSSGIGETQYFGPGTRLLVL.

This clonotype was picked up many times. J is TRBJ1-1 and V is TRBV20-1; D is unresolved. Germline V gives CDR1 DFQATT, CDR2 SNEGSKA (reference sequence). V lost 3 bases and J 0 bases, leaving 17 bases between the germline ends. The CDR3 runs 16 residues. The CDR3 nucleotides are TGCAGTGCTAGGCCAGGCTTGGTCGGTGTGAACACTGAAGCTTTCTTT. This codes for CSARPGLVGVNTEAFF.

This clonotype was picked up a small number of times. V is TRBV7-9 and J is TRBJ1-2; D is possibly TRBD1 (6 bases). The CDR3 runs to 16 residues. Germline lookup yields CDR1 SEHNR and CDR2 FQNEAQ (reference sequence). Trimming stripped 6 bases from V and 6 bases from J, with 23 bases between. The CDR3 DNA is TGTGCCAGCAGTTTCGGGACAACGAGCACTTCCCATGGCTACACCTTC. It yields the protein CASSFGTTSTSHGYTF. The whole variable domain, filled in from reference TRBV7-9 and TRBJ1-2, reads DTGVSQNPRHKITKRGQNVTFRCDPISEHNRLYWYRQTLGQGPEFLTYFQNEAQLEKSRLLSDRFSAERPKGSFSTLEIQRTEQGDSAMYLCASSFGTTSTSHGYTFGSGTRLTVV.

Here the CDR3 reads CASSSFHSVVNSPLHF. The CDR3 DNA reads TGTGCCAGCAGTTCCTTTCATAGCGTGGTTAATTCACCCCTCCACTTT. The chain couples TRBV28 to TRBJ1-6; D not certain. The CDR3 is made up of 16 amino acids. CDR1 and CDR2 from the germline V gene are MDHEN and SYDVKM. Trimming stripped 4 bases from V and 6 bases from J, with 16 bases between.

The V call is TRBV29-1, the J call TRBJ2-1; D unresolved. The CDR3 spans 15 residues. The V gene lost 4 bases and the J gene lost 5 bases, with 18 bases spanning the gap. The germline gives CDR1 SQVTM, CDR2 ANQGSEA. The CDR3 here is CSVALKGRINNEQFF. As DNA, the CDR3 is TGCAGCGTTGCACTCAAGGGAAGAATAAACAATGAGCAGTTCTTC.

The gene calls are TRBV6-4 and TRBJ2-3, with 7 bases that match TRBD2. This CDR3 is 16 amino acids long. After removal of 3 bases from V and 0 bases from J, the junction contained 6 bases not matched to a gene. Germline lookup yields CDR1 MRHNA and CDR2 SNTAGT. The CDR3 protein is CASSEPSGKSTDTQYF. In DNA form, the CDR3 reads TGTGCCAGCAGTGAACCTAGCGGCAAGAGCACAGATACGCAGTATTTT.

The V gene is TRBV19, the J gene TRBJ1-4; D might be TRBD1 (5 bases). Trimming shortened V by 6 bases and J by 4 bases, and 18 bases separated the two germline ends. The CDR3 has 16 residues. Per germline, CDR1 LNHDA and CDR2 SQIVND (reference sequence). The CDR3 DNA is TGTGCCAGTAGAGGGCCAGGGAACGAGGTTAATGAAAAACTGTTTTTT. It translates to CASRGPGNEVNEKLFF.